Each of the 8 T cell receptor beta chains below was sequenced from the same sample in a study of blood T cell repertoires in COVID-19. Repertoires were generated with immunoSEQ multiplex PCR, while TCRdb's copy carries only in-frame clones and drops some. The profile shows 140,000 to 150,000 clones, 84% of them singletons. What was sequenced was PBMCs or T cells enriched from blood (not recorded which). The receptor set was obtained from a woman in her fifties or sixties who had been exposed to COVID-19.

This rearrangement joins TRBV4-2 to TRBJ1-3; a weak D match, TRBD1 (5 bases). Trimming took off 3 bases at V and 4 bases at J, with 10 bases between the two ends. Germline-derived CDR1 and CDR2 are LGHNA and YNFKEQ. CDR3 size: 14 residues. CDR3 nucleotide sequence: TGTGCCAGCAGCCAGGCAGGGTCAGGAAACACCATATATTTT. The encoded protein is CASSQAGSGNTIYF.

This clone was detected only once. J is TRBJ1-2 and V is TRBV27; D may be TRBD1 (6 bases). There are 14 residues in the CDR3. Germline V gene lookup returns CDR1 MNHEY and CDR2 SMNVEV (reference sequence). Trimming shortened V by 2 bases and J by 2 bases, and 9 bases separated the two germline ends. The CDR3 here is CASSLHGQNYGYTF. The CDR3 coding sequence is TGTGCCAGCAGTTTACACGGACAGAACTATGGCTACACCTTC.

The chain joins TRBV29-1 to TRBJ2-5; TRBD2 might be the D (7 bases). Trimming took 6 bases from V and 5 from J, leaving 13 bases between them. The germline V gene has CDR1 SQVTM and CDR2 ANQGSEA. This CDR3 comprises 12 residues. The DNA of the CDR3 is TGCAGCGTGGGGGGGCTCAGGGAGACCCAGTACTTC. This codes for CSVGGLRETQYF.

In its sample, this clone was seen a few times. The chain joins TRBV6-6 to TRBJ2-5; 12 nucleotides line up with TRBD2. Trimming took 8 bases from V and 4 from J; bases not matched to a gene: 8. The CDR3 extends over 15 amino acids. Germline loops: CDR1 MNHNY, CDR2 SVGAGI (reference sequence). This CDR3 reads CASQGSSGGGETQYF. CDR3 DNA sequence: TGTGCCAGCCAAGGGTCTAGCGGGGGGGGAGAGACCCAGTACTTC.

This rearrangement joins TRBV19 to TRBJ1-2; D perhaps matches TRBD1 (6 bases). The CDR3 is made up of 13 amino acids. With 6 bases removed from V and 1 base from J, the gap between germline ends came to 9 bases. Germline loops: CDR1 LNHDA, CDR2 SQIVND (reference sequence). The CDR3 DNA follows: TGTGCCAGTAGCAGACAGGTTAACTATGGCTACACCTTC. It yields the protein CASSRQVNYGYTF.

This clone was counted once. The chain couples TRBV9 to TRBJ2-7; 7 bases match TRBD2. The CDR3 is made up of 13 amino acids. The germline V gene has CDR1 SGDLS and CDR2 YYNGEE. V trimming: 5 bases; J trimming: 1 base; junction bases outside the gene matches: 3. The CDR3 loop is CASSVGLSYEQYF. The CDR3 DNA is TGTGCCAGCAGTGTGGGACTATCCTACGAGCAGTACTTC.

V and J are TRBV27 and TRBJ2-3; D may be TRBD2 (6 bases). The length of the CDR3 is 17 residues. Trimming shortened V by 7 bases and J by 1 base, and 21 bases separated the two germline ends. Germline assignment: CDR1 MNHEY and CDR2 SMNVEV (reference sequence). The CDR3 nucleotides read TGTGCCAGCACAACCCCCGGACTAAGGCACGGCACAGATACGCAGTATTTT. It yields the protein CASTTPGLRHGTDTQYF.

The V gene is TRBV5-4, the J gene TRBJ2-3; TRBD2 aligns across 7 bases. This CDR3 is built from 18 residues. CDR1 and CDR2 (germline): SGHNT, YYREEE (reference sequence). The trim removed 0 bases at V and 1 base at J, leaving 11 bases unmatched. The CDR3, as DNA: TGTGCCAGCAGCTTGGGCCAGCGGGGCCGACCTGGCACAGATACGCAGTATTTT. Translated: CASSLGQRGRPGTDTQYF.